What follows is one T cell receptor (beta chain) and its context. Antigen: not known. The data originate from a study of cytomegalovirus exposure and HLA in healthy donors. Study overall: Among about 190 million T cells, an earlier analysis found about 100 million unique TCR beta sequences. Study observations and caveats: Solely CMV serostatus was available to characterize immune exposure. Upon later analysis, HLA-associated TCR beta chains proved more clonally expanded than other, equally common chains. 87-base-pair reads could not separate some V segments, including TRBV6-2 and TRBV6-3.

The PCR used 60 Vbeta and 13 Jbeta primers. Sequenced by immunoSEQ multiplex PCR; TCRdb stores in-frame clones only, minus some. Its table records more than 50,000 clones. Germline V gene lookup returns CDR1 LNHDA and CDR2 SQIVND (reference sequence). Trimming took 6 bases from V and 5 from J; bases not matched to a gene: 7. The CDR3 is made up of 15 amino acids. The sample was PBMCs. This sequence originates from a woman in her thirties or forties in good health and CMV-seronegative. This sequence joins TRBV19 and TRBJ1-4, with TRBD1 matching 9 bases. CDR3 residues: CASSTGTGINEKLFF. In nucleotides, the CDR3 is TGTGCCAGTAGCACCGGGACAGGGATCAATGAAAAACTGTTTTTT.